This TCR beta chain originates from a study of blood T cell repertoires in COVID-19. Study-level information: Samples representing acute and convalescent COVID-19 were sourced from the United States, Italy and Spain. From T cells, B-cell-depleted T cells, or PBMCs came the material, which was cDNA or gDNA.

As handled by the study authors: Nucleated cell number was recorded as an estimate derived from reference gene primer amplification. The method was immunoSEQ multiplex PCR; TCRdb's version includes in-frame clones alone and lacks a portion of them. V, J and clone size are those of that table, while D and trimming were read from the DNA. Of around 140,000 clones in the sample, around nine tenths are singletons; the top ten hold roughly 8%. Trimming removed 1 base at V and 7 bases at J, with 11 bases between. The CDR3 contains 14 residues. Germline V CDR1 and CDR2: SGHTA, FQGNSA. Sequencing was carried out using peripheral blood. The chain carries TRBV7-2 and TRBJ1-5; D is uncertain. The receptor was isolated from a woman aged 50 to 60 with active or convalescent COVID-19. The CDR3 bases are TGTGCCAGCAGCTTAGGCCGTAACGGGCAGCCCCAGCATTTT. Residues: CASSLGRNGQPQHF.